This TCR beta chain stems from a study of T cell responses to AZD1222 COVID-19 vaccine. Study-wide findings and caveats: Spike-specific TCR depth and breadth grew after two AZD1222 doses. Unmutated variant regions reportedly attract nearly half of all spike-specific TCRs.

Germline CDR1 and CDR2: KGHSH and LQKENI. This CDR3 spans 14 amino acids. The V segment lost 3 bases and the J segment 7 bases; nucleotides outside the gene matches: 1. About this clone: What it binds is not known.

Assay used: immunoSEQ multiplex PCR; TCRdb lists only in-frame clones, some missing. Among 150,000 to 200,000 clones, less than 95% were seen once, and the ten largest hold roughly 6.2%. The chain employs TRBV18 and TRBJ1-6, with 9 bases aligning to TRBD1. The source was peripheral blood, collected 28 days after the second AZD1222 dose. This sequence originates from an adult who received the AZD1222 COVID-19 vaccine. The CDR3 loop reads CASSPGQGNSPLHF. The CDR3 nucleotides are TGTGCCAGCTCACCTGGACAGGGGAATTCACCCCTCCACTTT.